This T cell receptor beta chain stems from a study of shared clonotypes between healthy human individuals. Only in-frame clones appear in the TCRdb table, and some are missing; sequencing was by immunoSEQ multiplex PCR. Of under 1,100,000 clones listed, 60% to 80% are singletons. This CDR3 spans 15 amino acids. CDR1 SGHDT and CDR2 YYEEEE come from the germline V gene. Trimming cost V 1 base and J 0 bases, with 11 bases left between them. The clonotype originates from a man younger than 35 in good health. The chain has TRBV5-6 and TRBJ2-7, with D perhaps matching TRBD2 (6 bases). The sample was memory CD4+ T cells sorted from blood. Regarding subset: CD45RA-negative fraction. CDR3: CASSLYRESSYEQYF. CDR3 DNA: TGTGCCAGCAGCTTGTATCGGGAGAGCTCCTACGAGCAGTACTTC.